One sample yielded the 32 T cell receptor beta chains listed below, sequenced in a study of sequential checkpoint blockade in melanoma. TCRdb's copy holds only in-frame clones and misses some; the assay was immunoSEQ multiplex PCR. The sample lists about 27,000 clones, over 60% occurring once. Treatment: randomized to nivolumab then ipilimumab (arm A) or the reverse (arm B). Here the sequenced sample was CD8+ T cells sorted from blood (inferred from file names), taken from a patient given nivolumab and ipilimumab in sequence. The source of these receptors is a human donor with melanoma.

This rearrangement joins TRBV6-5 to TRBJ2-4, with no clear D. Germline loops: CDR1 MNHEY, CDR2 SVGAGI. Trimming pared 9 bases from V and 6 bases from J, leaving 9 bases between. The CDR3 is 11 amino acids. The DNA of the CDR3 is TGTGCCAGTTCCTGGAGAAACATTCAGTACTTC. This encodes CASSWRNIQYF.

This clone turned up a few times. The chain has TRBV4-2 and TRBJ2-3; TRBD2 matches 12 bases. This CDR3 has 18 amino acids. V was clipped by 5 bases and J by 0 bases; unmatched bases: 9. CDR1 and CDR2 (germline): LGHNA, YNFKEQ. The CDR3 protein is CASSGALAGGPSTDTQYF. Here the CDR3 DNA reads TGTGCCAGCAGCGGGGCACTAGCGGGGGGCCCTAGCACAGATACGCAGTATTTT.

This chain connects TRBV7-6 to TRBJ2-5, with 10 bases lining up with TRBD1. The germline CDR1 and CDR2 sequences are SGHVS and FNYEAQ. The CDR3 has 15 residues. The V gene end was trimmed by 5 bases and the J gene end by 5 bases; junction bases not matched to a gene: 8. CDR3 bases: TGTGCCAGCAGCGCGTGGGGACAGGGGAGGGAGACCCAGTACTTC. Translating gives CASSAWGQGRETQYF.

A single count supports this clone. This chain uses TRBV27 with TRBJ2-1, with 7 bases fitting TRBD2. The germline V gene has CDR1 MNHEY and CDR2 SMNVEV (reference sequence). This CDR3 spans 16 amino acids. Germline trimming cut 1 base from V and 7 bases from J; bases unmatched to any gene: 10. CDR3 sequence reads: CASSLWSGRARNEQFF. The DNA for the CDR3 is TGTGCCAGCAGTTTATGGAGTGGGAGGGCCAGGAATGAGCAGTTCTTC.

The chain links TRBV4-3 to TRBJ2-1, with TRBD1 matching over 9 bases. CDR1 and CDR2 from the germline V gene are LGHNA and YSLEER. The ends lost 1 base at V and 4 bases at J; junction bases unmatched: 5. CDR3 length: 16 amino acids. CDR3 residues: CASSQGGQGNYNEQFF. CDR3 bases: TGCGCCAGCAGCCAAGGGGGACAGGGAAATTACAATGAGCAGTTCTTC.

This chain uses TRBV5-4 with TRBJ2-2, with D hard to call. The CDR3 covers 13 residues. Germline V gene sequence: CDR1 SGHNT, CDR2 YYREEE (reference sequence). Trimming cost V 4 bases and J 4 bases, with 8 bases left between them. CDR3 sequence reads: CASSPYFTGELFF. The CDR3 nucleotides read TGTGCCAGCAGCCCTTATTTCACCGGGGAGCTGTTTTTT.

This chain connects TRBV7-2 to TRBJ1-5, with 8 bases lining up with TRBD1. This CDR3 contains 15 residues. CDR1 and CDR2 from the germline V gene are SGHTA and FQGNSA. V shed 5 bases, J shed 3 bases, and the junction held 6 bases outside the gene matches. Here the CDR3 DNA reads TGTGCCAGCAGCCCACAGGGGGTCGACAATCAGCCCCAGCATTTT. Translation: CASSPQGVDNQPQHF.

The V call is TRBV7-9, the J call TRBJ2-1, with 7 bases identical to TRBD2. The length of the CDR3 is 17 residues. CDR1 is SEHNR, CDR2 FQNEAQ, per germline (reference sequence). The ends lost 4 bases at V and 9 bases at J; junction bases unmatched: 18. The CDR3 nucleotides read TGTGCCAGCAGCTCCATCCCCGGGACGGGAGGTCGGGTTGAGCAGTTCTTC. Translation gives CASSSIPGTGGRVEQFF.

The CDR3 DNA sequence: TGCAGCGCCGCCGGGACTAGCGGGATTAGCTCCTACAATGAGCAGTTCTTC. This sequence encodes CSAAGTSGISSYNEQFF. The chain combines TRBV29-1 with TRBJ2-1; 13 bases map to TRBD2. This CDR3 region has 17 residues. Losses at the gene ends were 7 bases for V and 0 bases for J; bases not matched to a gene: 9. The V gene's germline CDR1 is SQVTM and CDR2 ANQGSEA.

The CDR3 sequence is CASSIKTSGVYEQYF. CDR3 nucleotide sequence: TGTGCCAGTAGTATTAAGACTAGCGGAGTCTACGAGCAGTACTTC. The gene calls are TRBV19 and TRBJ2-7, with TRBD2 matching over 9 bases. V trimming: 3 bases; J trimming: 3 bases; junction bases outside the gene matches: 6. The CDR3 sequence is 15 residues long. Germline V CDR1 and CDR2: LNHDA, SQIVND (reference sequence). The variable domain in full, completed from reference TRBV19 and TRBJ2-7, reads DGGITQSPKYLFRKEGQNVTLSCEQNLNHDAMYWYRQDPGQGLRLIYYSQIVNDFQKGDIAEGYSVSREKKESFPLTVTSAQKNPTAFYLCASSIKTSGVYEQYFGPGTRLTVT.

This clone was seen just once. This chain uses TRBV29-1 with TRBJ1-5, with D perhaps matching TRBD1 (6 bases). V was shortened by 4 bases and J by 6 bases, with 10 bases between the two germline ends. The CDR3 extends over 12 amino acids. CDR1 and CDR2 from the germline V gene are SQVTM and ANQGSEA. CDR3 region: CSVGLGAQPQHF. DNA for the CDR3: TGCAGCGTTGGACTGGGGGCTCAGCCCCAGCATTTT.

The chain employs TRBV9 and TRBJ2-2, with TRBD2 matching 10 bases. Trimming at V came to 3 bases and at J to 5 bases, leaving 7 bases not matched to a gene. Germline values: CDR1 SGDLS, CDR2 YYNGEE. CDR3 size: 16 residues. For the CDR3, the DNA is TGTGCCAGCAGCGGAATAGCGGGAGGCCATACCGGGGAGCTGTTTTTT. This codes for CASSGIAGGHTGELFF. Drawing the rest from reference TRBV9 and TRBJ2-2, the complete variable domain is DSGVTQTPKHLITATGQRVTLRCSPRSGDLSVYWYQQSLDQGLQFLIQYYNGEERAKGNILERFSAQQFPDLHSELNLSSLELGDSALYFCASSGIAGGHTGELFFGEGSRLTVL.

V and J are TRBV4-3 and TRBJ2-7; D gene uncertain. With 0 bases removed from V and 2 bases from J, the gap between germline ends came to 11 bases. Germline V CDR1 and CDR2: LGHNA, YSLEER. CDR3 length: 15 amino acids. The DNA of the CDR3 is TGCGCCAGCAGCCAAGATAGTCCAGGCCCCTACGAGCAGTACTTC. Translating gives CASSQDSPGPYEQYF.

This chain joins TRBV7-9 and TRBJ2-7; D may be TRBD2 (6 bases). V shed 4 bases and J shed 4 bases, with 17 bases lying between them. This CDR3 spans 15 amino acids. The germline gives CDR1 SEHNR, CDR2 FQNEAQ (reference sequence). The CDR3 spells CASSYLHGSRYEQYF. The CDR3 DNA is TGTGCCAGCAGCTACCTACACGGGAGTAGGTACGAGCAGTACTTC. Drawing the rest from reference TRBV7-9 and TRBJ2-7, the complete variable domain is DTGVSQNPRHKITKRGQNVTFRCDPISEHNRLYWYRQTLGQGPEFLTYFQNEAQLEKSRLLSDRFSAERPKGSFSTLEIQRTEQGDSAMYLCASSYLHGSRYEQYFGPGTRLTVT.

The V call is TRBV7-6, the J call TRBJ1-5; D gene unclear. From germline, CDR1 is SGHVS and CDR2 FNYEAQ. Deletions cut 5 bases from V and 2 bases from J, with 7 bases between. The CDR3 runs to 13 residues. The CDR3 DNA is TGTGCCAGCAGCGCGGGTGGCAATCAGCCCCAGCATTTT. Amino acid sequence: CASSAGGNQPQHF.

The V and J genes are TRBV5-1 and TRBJ2-2, with D possibly being TRBD2 (6 bases). The ends were cut back, 5 bases at V and 8 bases at J, with 10 bases in the middle. CDR1 SGHRS and CDR2 YFSETQ come from the germline V gene. CDR3 size: 12 residues. The CDR3 reads CASRTSKGELFF. The CDR3 region has the DNA TGCGCCAGCAGGACTAGTAAGGGGGAGCTGTTTTTT.

The chain uses TRBV27 and TRBJ2-7, with a possible D match to TRBD2 (6 bases). The germline gives CDR1 MNHEY, CDR2 SMNVEV (reference sequence). The V end lost 5 bases, the J end lost 2 bases, and 19 bases lay between the germline ends. This CDR3 contains 16 residues. The CDR3 sequence is CASSPSHGGVTYEQYF. The CDR3 bases are TGTGCCAGCAGTCCCTCCCACGGGGGAGTGACCTACGAGCAGTACTTC.

This chain connects TRBV30 to TRBJ1-6, with D tentatively TRBD1 (5 bases). Trimming left V 0 bases short and J 8 bases short, with 8 bases between. This CDR3 is built from 13 residues. CDR1 is GTSNPN and CDR2 is SVGIG in the germline V gene (reference sequence). CDR3 sequence reads: CAWSVGVDSPLHF. Here the CDR3 DNA reads TGTGCCTGGAGTGTAGGGGTTGATTCACCCCTCCACTTT.

This chain joins TRBV29-1 and TRBJ2-7; TRBD1 is a possible D gene (5 bases). CDR1 and CDR2 from the germline V gene are SQVTM and ANQGSEA. The CDR3 loop spans 13 amino acids. Trimming cost V 4 bases and J 0 bases, with 10 bases left between them. The CDR3 here is CSVARASSYEQYF. The CDR3 bases are TGCAGCGTTGCCAGGGCTAGCTCCTACGAGCAGTACTTC.

The chain has TRBV27 and TRBJ1-2; 7 bases are shared with TRBD1. This CDR3 contains 15 residues. CDR1 is MNHEY and CDR2 is SMNVEV in the germline V gene (reference sequence). The trim removed 9 bases at V and 2 bases at J, leaving 12 bases unmatched. The CDR3 sequence: CASLKKGARNYGYTF. In DNA form, the CDR3 reads TGTGCCAGTTTGAAGAAGGGGGCGCGAAACTATGGCTACACCTTC.

This sequence joins TRBV28 and TRBJ1-3; 9 bases align to TRBD1. The germline V gene encodes CDR1 MDHEN and CDR2 SYDVKM. With 6 bases clipped from V and 7 bases from J, the junction kept 10 bases outside the gene matches. This CDR3 is 15 amino acids long. CDR3 in amino acids: CASSPPPGQGNTIYF. The CDR3 DNA is TGTGCCAGCAGCCCCCCCCCGGGACAGGGTAACACCATATATTTT.

This clone was recorded only once. V and J are TRBV6-5 and TRBJ1-4; D is ambiguous. CDR1 MNHEY and CDR2 SVGAGI come from the germline V gene. Trimming shortened V by 3 bases and J by 7 bases, and 9 bases separated the two germline ends. The CDR3 has 13 amino acids. CDR3 region: CASSYGRVEKLFF. CDR3 in DNA: TGTGCCAGCAGTTATGGCCGGGTTGAAAAACTGTTTTTT.

In DNA form, the CDR3 reads TGTGCCAGCAGGACTAGCGGGGAGACCCAGTACTTC. It codes for CASRTSGETQYF. The chain uses TRBV6-5 and TRBJ2-5; 10 nucleotides line up with TRBD2. This CDR3 is built from 12 residues. V lost 6 bases, J lost 5 bases, and 0 bases stayed unmatched. Germline CDR1 MNHEY, CDR2 SVGAGI.

The chain employs TRBV7-9 and TRBJ2-5, with D perhaps TRBD1 (6 bases). The length of the CDR3 is 13 residues. The germline gives CDR1 SEHNR, CDR2 FQNEAQ (reference sequence). V was pared by 5 bases and J by 5 bases, with 12 bases between. CDR3 sequence (DNA): TGTGCCAGCAGCCCGGGACAATTGGAGACCCAGTACTTC. Protein sequence: CASSPGQLETQYF.

The chain joins TRBV5-6 to TRBJ2-7, with 9 nucleotides matching TRBD1. Germline V gives CDR1 SGHDT, CDR2 YYEEEE. This CDR3 has 12 amino acids. The V segment lost 3 bases and the J segment 5 bases; nucleotides outside the gene matches: 0. As DNA, the CDR3 is TGTGCCAGCAGCTGGACAGGGGACGAGCAGTACTTC. Encoded protein: CASSWTGDEQYF.

The genes are TRBV19 and TRBJ1-4; D not resolved. CDR3 length: 16 residues. Germline V gene sequence: CDR1 LNHDA, CDR2 SQIVND (reference sequence). Trimming cost V 6 bases and J 0 bases, with 14 bases left between them. CDR3 protein: CASRSPTESTNEKLFF. DNA of the CDR3: TGTGCCAGTAGATCCCCGACGGAGTCAACTAATGAAAAACTGTTTTTT.

V usage is TRBV4-3 and J usage is TRBJ1-5, with D unresolved. Germline CDR1 and CDR2: LGHNA and YSLEER. The CDR3 is 14 amino acids. Trimming shortened V by 3 bases and J by 3 bases, and 9 bases separated the two germline ends. The CDR3 nucleotides are TGCGCCAGCAGCCAGAGACATGTCAATCAGCCCCAGCATTTT. This sequence encodes CASSQRHVNQPQHF.

The chain's CDR3 is CASSPGQGADTEAFF. The CDR3, as DNA: TGTGCCAGCAGTCCAGGACAGGGGGCCGACACTGAAGCTTTCTTT. The rearrangement links TRBV27 to TRBJ1-1; 11 bases are shared with TRBD1. The CDR3 runs 15 residues. The V and J ends lost 5 bases and 3 bases, in that order; junction bases with no gene match: 5. The V gene's germline CDR1 is MNHEY and CDR2 SMNVEV (reference sequence).

V usage is TRBV27 and J usage is TRBJ2-3; the D is unclear. Germline V CDR1 and CDR2: MNHEY, SMNVEV (reference sequence). There are 12 residues in the CDR3. V lost 4 bases to trimming and J lost 5 bases, with 7 bases between them. CDR3 residues: CASSSVKDTQYF. In DNA form, the CDR3 reads TGTGCCAGCAGTTCCGTTAAAGATACGCAGTATTTT.

As concerns this clone: The junction and the germline gene differ at one end; a read error may be behind it. The chain combines TRBV27 with TRBJ2-7, with 12 bases aligning to TRBD1. In germline, CDR1 is MNHEY, CDR2 SMNVEV (reference sequence). This CDR3 spans 15 amino acids. CDR3 in DNA: TGTGCCAGCAATTTAACGGGGACAGGGGGCGTCGAGCAGTACTTC. The encoded protein is CASNLTGTGGVEQYF.

This chain joins TRBV30 and TRBJ2-7; TRBD1 agrees at 7 bases. J was trimmed by 6 bases and V by 5 bases; bases with no gene match: 16. CDR3 length: 15 amino acids. Germline V gives CDR1 GTSNPN, CDR2 SVGIG (reference sequence). This chain's CDR3 is CAWSPLTGRGVEQYF. The CDR3 DNA sequence: TGTGCCTGGTCCCCCCTGACAGGGAGAGGTGTCGAGCAGTACTTC.

The count of this clone is one. The gene calls are TRBV15 and TRBJ1-1; D might be TRBD1 (5 bases). Germline V lookup: CDR1 LNHNV, CDR2 YYDKDF (reference sequence). The germline V and J ends were trimmed by 6 bases and 1 base, with 12 bases remaining between them. The CDR3 is 14 amino acids. The CDR3 protein is CATRNRTSNTEAFF. The CDR3, as DNA: TGTGCCACCAGGAATAGGACATCGAACACTGAAGCTTTCTTT.